Listed below are T cell receptor beta chains from one sample, sequenced in a study of blood T cell repertoires in COVID-19. This table comes from immunoSEQ multiplex PCR, and its TCRdb copy is limited to in-frame clones, with some not included. This sample carries tens of thousands of clones, around 90% of them seen once, and the ten largest clones take more than 2.5%. Sequencing was carried out using peripheral blood. These receptors all come from a man aged 50 to 60 with active COVID-19. Both conserved end residues are part of each CDR3. The order of the fields is J gene, D gene, V gene, clone size, CDR3 DNA, CDR3 protein. The D gene is left open where the match is weak. Some rows have no size entry. The others give once, few or many, or a class for an expanded clone.

>TRBJ2-3|TRBD1|TRBV6-1|.
TGTGCCAGCAGTGAACGGACAGGGACTAGCACAGATACGCAGTATTTT
CASSERTGTSTDTQYF
>TRBJ1-5|.|TRBV7-9|once
TGTGCCAGCAGCCTCTCAGGGAATCAGCCCCAGCATTTT
CASSLSGNQPQHF
>TRBJ1-2|TRBD1|TRBV28|.
TGTGCCACCGGGACAGGATCTAACTATGGCTACACCTTC
CATGTGSNYGYTF
>TRBJ2-1|TRBD2|TRBV10-3|.
TGTGCCACCACAGCGGGGAACATCTACAATGAGCAGTTCTTC
CATTAGNIYNEQFF
>TRBJ2-5|.|TRBV6-1|.
TGTGCCAGCAGTGAATGGGGAGAAACGTGGCAAGAGACCCAGTACTTC
CASSEWGETWQETQYF
>TRBJ2-1|.|TRBV28|.
TGTGCCAGCAGGCGCTCTCGACGGGGTACGGATGAGCAGTTCTTC
CASRRSRRGTDEQFF
>TRBJ2-5|.|TRBV29-1|.
TGCAGCGTTGCTCGGGGGAGGGGGGAGACCCAGTACTTC
CSVARGRGETQYF
>TRBJ2-1|.|TRBV6-6|.
TGTGCCAGCAGTTACGGTAGCTCCTACAATGAGCAGTTCTTC
CASSYGSSYNEQFF
>TRBJ1-3|TRBD1|TRBV9|once
TGTGCCAGCAGCCACCCCCAGACAGGGGGGACGTATTTTGGAAACACCATATATTTT
CASSHPQTGGTYFGNTIYF
>TRBJ2-7|.|TRBV6-2/TRBV6-3|.
TGTGCCAGCAGTTACGTCGCAGGCCCCTACGAGCAGTACTTC
CASSYVAGPYEQYF
>TRBJ2-3|.|TRBV5-4|.
TGTGCCAGCAGCCTTAGCACAGATACGCAGTATTTT
CASSLSTDTQYF
>TRBJ2-2|TRBD1|TRBV5-1|.
TGCGCCAGCAGCTACGGGACAGCTAATACCGGGGAGCTGTTTTTT
CASSYGTANTGELFF
>TRBJ1-6|.|TRBV7-3|.
TGTGCCAGCAGCATACCGCGGGACTTCCCCGGCACCTATAATTCACCCCTCCACTTT
CASSIPRDFPGTYNSPLHF
>TRBJ2-6|.|TRBV5-1|few
TGCGCCAGAAGCTCTGTTCAGGGGTCCCTCTCTGGGGCCAACGTCCTGACTTTC
CARSSVQGSLSGANVLTF
>TRBJ2-5|.|TRBV4-1|.
TGCGCCAGCAGCCAAGTTGGGACTTCCCAAGAGACCCAGTACTTC
CASSQVGTSQETQYF
>TRBJ2-1|.|TRBV11-1|.
TGTGCCAGCAGCTTAGCTTGGACTGGCTCCTACAATGAGCAGTTCTTC
CASSLAWTGSYNEQFF
>TRBJ2-3|TRBD2|TRBV4-1|.
TGCGCCAGCAGCCAGGGACTAGCGGTGCGGGATACGCAGTATTTT
CASSQGLAVRDTQYF
>TRBJ2-7|.|TRBV3-1/TRBV3-2|.
TGTGCCAGCAGCCAAGGAACCAGGCGTAACTACGAGCAGTACTTC
CASSQGTRRNYEQYF
>TRBJ1-3|TRBD1|TRBV20-1|.
TGCAGTGCCCAGGGGGCGTCCATATATTTT
CSAQGASIYF
>TRBJ1-1|.|TRBV18|.
TGTGCCAGCTCACCACCGGGGGGGCTTTTTGAAGCTTTCTTT
CASSPPGGLFEAFF
>TRBJ2-3|TRBD2|TRBV11-3|.
TGTGCCAGCAGCTTAGAACTAGCGGGACCGCAAGGTACGCAGTATTTT
CASSLELAGPQGTQYF
>TRBJ2-7|.|TRBV11-3|.
TGTGCCAGCAGCGCCCCGCTAGGACTGGGCTACGAGCAGTACTTC
CASSAPLGLGYEQYF
>TRBJ2-1|TRBD2|TRBV29-1|.
TGCAGCGTTGGATTAGCGGGAGTGGTTGAGCAGTTCTTC
CSVGLAGVVEQFF
>TRBJ2-5|.|TRBV7-6|.
TGTGCCAGCAGCTTTGACAGCAGGGAGACCCAGTACTTC
CASSFDSRETQYF
>TRBJ2-7|.|TRBV7-2|.
TGTGCCAGCAGCTTTTCGCGTTACGAGCAGTACTTC
CASSFSRYEQYF
>TRBJ1-1|.|TRBV11-2|.
TGTGCCAGCAACTCCGGACATCAAGGTGAAGCTTTCTTT
CASNSGHQGEAFF
>TRBJ2-5|.|TRBV29-1|.
TGCGGGGGGACCTGGTTAGAGACCCAGTACTTC
CGGTWLETQYF
>TRBJ2-2|TRBD1|TRBV7-8|.
TGTGCCAGCAGCTCCCACCCAGGGGGTTTGAACACCGGGGAGCTGTTTTTT
CASSSHPGGLNTGELFF
>TRBJ1-4|.|TRBV6-5|.
TGTGCCAGCAGTTTCCGGGGGGTAGCTAATGAAAAACTGTTTTTT
CASSFRGVANEKLFF
>TRBJ1-1|.|TRBV5-4|.
TGTGCCAGCAGCTCCGGGTCTAACACTGAAGCTTTCTTT
CASSSGSNTEAFF
>TRBJ2-5|.|TRBV2|.
TGTGCCAGCAGTGTCACCTCGGGGAGGTGGGAGACCCAGTACTTC
CASSVTSGRWETQYF
>TRBJ2-4|.|TRBV2|once
TGTGCCAGCACAGAACAGGGAGGGCTAGCCAAAAACATTCAGTACTTC
CASTEQGGLAKNIQYF
>TRBJ1-2|.|TRBV13|few
TGTGCCAGCAGTTCACCTACAGAGTATGGCTACACCTTC
CASSSPTEYGYTF
>TRBJ1-3|TRBD1|TRBV3-1/TRBV3-2|.
TGTGCCAGCAGCCCCGGACAGGGGTTGTACACCATATATTTT
CASSPGQGLYTIYF
>TRBJ1-1|TRBD1|TRBV6-5|.
TGTGCCAGCACCTGGACAGGGGTAACTTTCTTT
CASTWTGVTFF
>TRBJ1-5|TRBD1|TRBV4-1|.
TGCGCCAGCAGCCACCCGGGGACAGGGGGCCCTCAGCCCCAGCATTTT
CASSHPGTGGPQPQHF
>TRBJ2-1|TRBD1|TRBV14|.
TGTGCCAGCAGCCAAGACTGGGACAGTTACAATGAGCAGTTCTTC
CASSQDWDSYNEQFF
>TRBJ1-2|TRBD1|TRBV5-1|.
TGCGCCAGCAGCCGGACAGGGTCTGGCTACACCTTC
CASSRTGSGYTF
>TRBJ2-7|.|TRBV7-2|.
TGTGCCAGCAGCTTATCTCCCGCAACGGGCGAGCAGTACTTC
CASSLSPATGEQYF
>TRBJ2-1|.|TRBV6-6|.
TGTGCCAGCAGTTGGGTCCGCGAGGATGAGCAGTTCTTC
CASSWVREDEQFF
>TRBJ1-5|.|TRBV10-2|few
TGCGCCAGCAGTCGCAACAGGGACCAGCCCCAGCATTTT
CASSRNRDQPQHF
>TRBJ1-3|.|TRBV5-1|.
TGCGCCAGCAGCTTGGGGCAAACCGGAAACACCATATATTTT
CASSLGQTGNTIYF
>TRBJ2-1|.|TRBV4-1|.
TGCGCCAGCAGTCCCTCGGGCAATGAGCAGTTCTTC
CASSPSGNEQFF
>TRBJ1-1|.|TRBV5-1|.
TGCGCCAGCAGCTTGGACAGGGTGAGCACTGAAGCTTTCTTT
CASSLDRVSTEAFF
>TRBJ1-5|.|TRBV19|.
TGTGCCAGACGACGACAGCTACATCAGCCCCAGCATTTT
CARRRQLHQPQHF
>TRBJ2-1|TRBD2|TRBV5-1|.
TGCGCCAGCAGCTTGGCGGTGCGGGGGGCGGTGGAGCAGTTCTTC
CASSLAVRGAVEQFF
>TRBJ2-1|TRBD2|TRBV4-1|.
TGCGCCAGCAGCCAAGCTCTAGCGGGTGTTTACAATGAGCAGTTCTTC
CASSQALAGVYNEQFF
>TRBJ2-1|.|TRBV7-9|few
TGTGCCAGCAGCTTGACCCCTAGCGATGAGCAGTTCTTC
CASSLTPSDEQFF
>TRBJ1-5|.|TRBV19|.
TGTGCCAGTAGTATAAGAAAGGGGCCATGGAGCAATCAGCCCCAGCATTTT
CASSIRKGPWSNQPQHF
>TRBJ2-3|.|TRBV5-4|.
TGTGCCAGCAGCTTGGATCTCTCAGATACGCAGTATTTT
CASSLDLSDTQYF
>TRBJ2-2|.|TRBV7-8|.
TGTGCCAGCAGCTTAGCCGGGACACCTACCGGGGAGCTGTTTTTT
CASSLAGTPTGELFF
>TRBJ1-5|.|TRBV19|.
TGTGCCAGTAGTATGGGCCGTGGGTCTAGCAATCAGCCCCAGCATTTT
CASSMGRGSSNQPQHF
>TRBJ2-5|.|TRBV18|.
TGTGCCAGCTCACCATCTCGGGAGACCCAGTACTTC
CASSPSRETQYF
>TRBJ2-5|TRBD1|TRBV11-2|few
TGTGCCAGCAGTTCTACAACAGGGGGAGAGACCCAGTACTTC
CASSSTTGGETQYF
>TRBJ2-7|.|TRBV2|.
TGTGCCAGCACCACCATGGCCTCCTACGAGCAGTACTTC
CASTTMASYEQYF
>TRBJ1-2|.|TRBV9|once
TGTGCCAGCAGCACGCGGGGAGAGGACTATGGCTACACCTTC
CASSTRGEDYGYTF
>TRBJ2-5|.|TRBV27|.
TGTGCCAGCAGATTTATAAGCGGAGAGACCCAGTACTTC
CASRFISGETQYF